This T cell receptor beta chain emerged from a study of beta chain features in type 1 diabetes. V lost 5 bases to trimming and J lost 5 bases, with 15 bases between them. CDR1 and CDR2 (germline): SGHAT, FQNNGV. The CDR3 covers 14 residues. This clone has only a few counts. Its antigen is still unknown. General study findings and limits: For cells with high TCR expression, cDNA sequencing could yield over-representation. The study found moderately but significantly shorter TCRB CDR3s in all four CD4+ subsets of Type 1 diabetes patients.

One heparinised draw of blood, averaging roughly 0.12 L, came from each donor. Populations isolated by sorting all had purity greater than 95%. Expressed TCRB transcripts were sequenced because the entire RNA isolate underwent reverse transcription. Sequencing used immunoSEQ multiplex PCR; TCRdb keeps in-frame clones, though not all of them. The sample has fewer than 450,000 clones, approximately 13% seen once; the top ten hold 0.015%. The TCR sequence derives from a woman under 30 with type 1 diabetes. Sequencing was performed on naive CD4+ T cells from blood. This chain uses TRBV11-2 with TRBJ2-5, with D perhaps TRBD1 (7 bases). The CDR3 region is CASSARQGGETQYF. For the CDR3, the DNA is TGTGCCAGCAGCGCCCGACAGGGAGGCGAGACCCAGTACTTC.